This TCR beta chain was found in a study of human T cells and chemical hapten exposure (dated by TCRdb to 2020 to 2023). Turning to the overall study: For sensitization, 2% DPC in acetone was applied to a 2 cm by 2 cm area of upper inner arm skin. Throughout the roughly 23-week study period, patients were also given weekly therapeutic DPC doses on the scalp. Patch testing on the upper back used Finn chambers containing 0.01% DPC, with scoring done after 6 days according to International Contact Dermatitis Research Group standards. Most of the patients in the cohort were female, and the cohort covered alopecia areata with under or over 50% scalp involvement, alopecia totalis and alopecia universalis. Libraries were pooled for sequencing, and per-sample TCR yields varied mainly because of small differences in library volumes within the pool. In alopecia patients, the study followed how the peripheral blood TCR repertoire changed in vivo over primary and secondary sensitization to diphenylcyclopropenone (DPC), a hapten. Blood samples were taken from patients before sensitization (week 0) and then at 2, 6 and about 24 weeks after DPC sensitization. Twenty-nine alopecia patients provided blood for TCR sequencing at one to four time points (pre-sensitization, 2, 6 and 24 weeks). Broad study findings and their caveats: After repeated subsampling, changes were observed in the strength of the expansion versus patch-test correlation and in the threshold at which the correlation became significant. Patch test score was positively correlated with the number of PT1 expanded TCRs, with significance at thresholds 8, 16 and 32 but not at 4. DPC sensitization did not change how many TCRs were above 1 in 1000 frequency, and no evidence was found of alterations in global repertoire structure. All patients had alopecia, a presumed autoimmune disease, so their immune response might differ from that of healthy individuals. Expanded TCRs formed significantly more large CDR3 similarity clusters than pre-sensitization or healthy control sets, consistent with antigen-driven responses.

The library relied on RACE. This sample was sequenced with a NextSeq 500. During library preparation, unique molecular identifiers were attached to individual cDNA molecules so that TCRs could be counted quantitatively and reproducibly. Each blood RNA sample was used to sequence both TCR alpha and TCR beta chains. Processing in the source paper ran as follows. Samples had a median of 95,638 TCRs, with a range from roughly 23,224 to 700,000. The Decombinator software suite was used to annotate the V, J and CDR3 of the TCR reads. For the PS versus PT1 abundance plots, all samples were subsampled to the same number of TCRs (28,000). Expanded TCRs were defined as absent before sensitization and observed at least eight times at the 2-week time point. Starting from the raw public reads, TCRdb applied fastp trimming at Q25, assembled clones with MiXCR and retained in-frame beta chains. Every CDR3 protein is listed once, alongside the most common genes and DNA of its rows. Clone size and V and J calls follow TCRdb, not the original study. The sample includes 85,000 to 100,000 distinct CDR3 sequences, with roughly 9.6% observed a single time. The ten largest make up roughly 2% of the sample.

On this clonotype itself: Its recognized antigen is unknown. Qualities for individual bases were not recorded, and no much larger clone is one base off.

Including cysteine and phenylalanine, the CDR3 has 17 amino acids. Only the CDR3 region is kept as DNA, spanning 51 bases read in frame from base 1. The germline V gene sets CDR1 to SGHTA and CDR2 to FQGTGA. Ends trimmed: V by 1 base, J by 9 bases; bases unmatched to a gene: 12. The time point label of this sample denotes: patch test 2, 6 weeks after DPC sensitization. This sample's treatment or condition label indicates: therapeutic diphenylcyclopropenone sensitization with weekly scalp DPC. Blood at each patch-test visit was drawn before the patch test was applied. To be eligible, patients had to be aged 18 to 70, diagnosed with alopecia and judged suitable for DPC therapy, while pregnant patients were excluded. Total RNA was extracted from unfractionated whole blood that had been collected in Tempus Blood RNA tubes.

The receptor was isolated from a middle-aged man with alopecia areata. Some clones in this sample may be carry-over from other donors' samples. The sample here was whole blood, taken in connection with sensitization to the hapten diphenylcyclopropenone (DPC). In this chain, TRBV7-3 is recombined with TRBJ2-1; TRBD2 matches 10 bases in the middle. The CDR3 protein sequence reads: CASSLNPEAGGWGEQFF. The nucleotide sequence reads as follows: TGTGCCAGCAGCTTAAATCCGGAAGCGGGAGGGTGGGGTGAGCAGTTCTTC.